One sample yielded the 32 T cell receptor beta chains listed below, sequenced in a study of OX40 agonist ivuxolimab in advanced cancers. Profiling relied on immunoSEQ multiplex PCR, and the TCRdb table lists in-frame clones only, not all of them. This sample has about 88,000 clones, with approximately 87% found just once. The sample in question was CD4+ or CD8+ T cells sorted from blood, obtained in a trial of the OX40 agonist ivuxolimab. All receptors come from an adult with an advanced solid tumor such as melanoma, head and neck, liver or kidney cancer.

This clone was detected only once. The chain joins TRBV4-3 to TRBJ2-2; 9 positions match TRBD2. From germline, CDR1 is LGHNA and CDR2 YSLEER. Trimming at V came to 4 bases and at J to 6 bases, leaving 3 bases not matched to a gene. The CDR3 covers 14 residues. This chain's CDR3 is CASSPSGTAGELFF. CDR3 DNA sequence: TGCGCCAGCAGCCCTAGCGGGACGGCCGGGGAGCTGTTTTTT.

The chain carries TRBV11-2 and TRBJ2-2; D possibly corresponds to TRBD1 (5 bases). Germline loops: CDR1 SGHAT, CDR2 FQNNGV. V was trimmed by 1 base and J by 8 bases, leaving 14 bases between them. The CDR3 consists of 15 residues. The DNA of the CDR3 is TGTGCCAGCAGCTTAGGTTCACCCCAGGGTGGGGAGCTGTTTTTT. It translates to CASSLGSPQGGELFF. Variable domain in full (rest from reference TRBV11-2 and TRBJ2-2): EAGVAQSPRYKIIEKRQSVAFWCNPISGHATLYWYQQILGQGPKLLIQFQNNGVVDDSQLPKDRFSAERLKGVDSTLKIQPAKLEDSAVYLCASSLGSPQGGELFFGEGSRLTVL.

V usage is TRBV2 and J usage is TRBJ1-1, with D tentatively TRBD1 (6 bases). This CDR3 is built from 12 residues. Trimming cost V 6 bases and J 10 bases, with 15 bases left between them. CDR1 and CDR2 from the germline V gene are SNHLY and FYNNEI. This chain's CDR3 is CASSSTGLVAFF. The CDR3 coding sequence is TGTGCCAGCAGCTCTACAGGGCTGGTAGCTTTCTTT.

V gene TRBV25-1 combines with J gene TRBJ1-2; D gene unclear. The V gene lost 3 bases and the J gene lost 7 bases, with 12 bases spanning the gap. The CDR3 runs 13 residues. Germline lookup yields CDR1 MGHDK and CDR2 SYGVNS. The CDR3 protein is CASSEGARRGYTF. For the CDR3, the DNA is TGTGCCAGCAGTGAGGGCGCCAGGCGTGGCTACACCTTC.

This chain links TRBV15 with TRBJ1-5; perhaps TRBD1 as D (5 bases). V lost 0 bases, J lost 2 bases, and 8 bases lay in between. Germline V gives CDR1 LNHNV, CDR2 YYDKDF (reference sequence). The CDR3 sequence is 15 residues long. CDR3 coding DNA: TGTGCCACCAGCAGAGACGGGGGGGGCAATCAGCCCCAGCATTTT. It codes for CATSRDGGGNQPQHF.

In its sample, this clone was seen once. The CDR3 here is CASSEGGGRGTGELFF. The CDR3 DNA reads as TGTGCCAGCAGTGAAGGTGGGGGGCGCGGCACCGGGGAGCTGTTTTTT. The rearrangement links TRBV6-4 to TRBJ2-2; TRBD1 or TRBD2 may be the D gene (6 bases each). V lost 3 bases, J lost 4 bases, and 15 bases lay in between. In germline, CDR1 is MRHNA, CDR2 SNTAGT. The CDR3 runs 16 residues.

This sequence joins TRBV25-1 and TRBJ2-1; TRBD2 matches 11 bases. From germline, CDR1 is MGHDK and CDR2 SYGVNS. J gave up 5 bases and V 7 bases, and 4 bases lay outside the gene matches. This CDR3 has 14 residues. CDR3 nucleotides: TGTGCCAGCAAGGGACTAGCGGACGACAATGAGCAGTTCTTC. Protein: CASKGLADDNEQFF.

J is TRBJ2-7 and V is TRBV5-1, with D perhaps matching TRBD1 or TRBD2 (5 bases each). Germline lookup yields CDR1 SGHRS and CDR2 YFSETQ. V was pared by 3 bases and J by 2 bases, with 12 bases between. The CDR3 covers 14 residues. The CDR3 nucleotides are TGCGCCAGCAGCTCCGCCGGGACGGCCTACGAGCAGTACTTC. This translates into CASSSAGTAYEQYF.

This clone was recorded many times. This chain connects TRBV7-9 to TRBJ1-2; D is unresolved. The CDR3 length is 13 residues. The ends were cut back, 5 bases at V and 2 bases at J, with 9 bases in the middle. The germline V gene encodes CDR1 SEHNR and CDR2 FQNEAQ (reference sequence). The CDR3 region is CASSSGPNYGYTF. The CDR3 DNA follows: TGTGCCAGCAGCAGTGGACCCAACTATGGCTACACCTTC.

The J gene is TRBJ2-1, the V gene TRBV5-4; tentatively, D is TRBD2 (5 bases). Germline CDR1 and CDR2: SGHNT and YYREEE (reference sequence). The CDR3 is 15 amino acids. V was cut by 6 bases and J by 3 bases, with 16 bases left in between. The CDR3 spells CASTHGMADYNEQFF. The DNA of the CDR3 is TGTGCCAGCACCCACGGGATGGCGGACTACAATGAGCAGTTCTTC.

In its sample, this clone was seen once. This chain joins TRBV6-1 and TRBJ2-1; D ambiguous. V lost 6 bases to trimming and J lost 8 bases, with 8 bases between them. There are 11 residues in the CDR3. From germline, CDR1 is MNHNS and CDR2 SASEGT. CDR3 amino acids: CASRFNDEQFF. The CDR3 DNA reads as TGTGCCAGCAGGTTCAACGATGAGCAGTTCTTC.

The rearrangement uses TRBV7-8 and TRBJ2-3; 7 bases map to TRBD1. The CDR3 runs to 14 residues. CDR1 and CDR2 from the germline V gene are SGHVS and FQNEAQ. V lost 5 bases, J lost 1 base, and 3 bases stayed unmatched. The CDR3 region has the DNA TGTGCCAGCAGCCTTGACAGGGGCACAGATACGCAGTATTTT. Protein: CASSLDRGTDTQYF. The full variable domain, with the rest looked up from reference TRBV7-8 and TRBJ2-3, is GAGVSQSPRYKVAKRGQDVALRCDPISGHVSLFWYQQALGQGPEFLTYFQNEAQLDKSGLPSDRFFAERPEGSVSTLKIQRTQQEDSAVYLCASSLDRGTDTQYFGPGTRLTVL.

In its sample, this clone was seen a few times. The V call is TRBV19, the J call TRBJ1-2; no clear D gene. This CDR3 comprises 12 residues. V was clipped by 11 bases and J by 2 bases, with 12 bases between them. Germline CDR1 LNHDA, CDR2 SQIVND (reference sequence). The CDR3 nucleotides are TGTGCCGGGCGGCGAGAAAACTATGGCTACACCTTC. Amino acid sequence: CAGRRENYGYTF.

V usage is TRBV6-1 and J usage is TRBJ1-6; no clear D. The V and J ends lost 4 bases and 0 bases respectively, with 13 bases between them. The CDR3 extends over 17 amino acids. Germline CDR1 MNHNS, CDR2 SASEGT. The chain's CDR3 is CASSVNHGGSYNSPLHF. The CDR3 region has the DNA TGTGCCAGCAGTGTAAACCATGGAGGCTCCTATAATTCACCCCTCCACTTT.

This clone was found once. The V gene is TRBV7-8, the J gene TRBJ1-5, with 7 bases lining up with TRBD1. The germline V gene has CDR1 SGHVS and CDR2 FQNEAQ. The CDR3 is made up of 13 amino acids. V shed 5 bases, J shed 5 bases, and the junction held 3 bases outside the gene matches. CDR3 nucleotide sequence: TGTGCCAGCAGCCTAGGGACAGATCAGCCCCAGCATTTT. Translated: CASSLGTDQPQHF. Combining the CDR3 with reference TRBV7-8 and TRBJ1-5 gives the whole variable domain GAGVSQSPRYKVAKRGQDVALRCDPISGHVSLFWYQQALGQGPEFLTYFQNEAQLDKSGLPSDRFFAERPEGSVSTLKIQRTQQEDSAVYLCASSLGTDQPQHFGDGTRLSIL.

J is TRBJ2-1 and V is TRBV5-1; 9 bases map to TRBD2. Germline CDR1 SGHRS, CDR2 YFSETQ. The CDR3 is 16 amino acids. V shed 4 bases and J 9 bases; nucleotides not matched to a gene: 14. The CDR3 coding sequence is TGCGCCAGCAGCCGGGCGCCTAGCGGGGAACGCGGTGAGCAGTTCTTC. Translated: CASSRAPSGERGEQFF. The entire variable domain, with the rest obtained from reference TRBV5-1 and TRBJ2-1, is as follows: KAGVTQTPRYLIKTRGQQVTLSCSPISGHRSVSWYQQTPGQGLQFLFEYFSETQRNKGNFPGRFSGRQFSNSRSEMNVSTLELGDSALYLCASSRAPSGERGEQFFGPGTRLTVL.

V gene TRBV6-5 combines with J gene TRBJ1-5; tentative D call: TRBD1 (5 bases). Trimming took off 5 bases at V and 3 bases at J, with 11 bases between the two ends. Looked up from germline, CDR1 is MNHEY and CDR2 is SVGAGI. The CDR3 is 14 amino acids. The CDR3 spells CASSLRENNQPQHF. DNA of the CDR3: TGTGCCAGCAGTCTCAGGGAGAACAATCAGCCCCAGCATTTT.

CDR3: CASSLGSMRRNTEAFF. In DNA, the CDR3 is TGCGCCAGCAGCTTGGGCAGTATGAGACGGAACACTGAAGCTTTCTTT. This chain uses TRBV5-1 with TRBJ1-1, with unresolved D. The CDR3 sequence is 16 residues long. The germline gives CDR1 SGHRS, CDR2 YFSETQ. Trimming took 0 bases from V and 1 from J, leaving 13 bases between them.

The rearrangement links TRBV6-5 to TRBJ1-5; D is undetermined. This CDR3 comprises 15 residues. Germline loops: CDR1 MNHEY, CDR2 SVGAGI. The V and J ends lost 2 bases and 2 bases respectively, with 10 bases between them. Written as DNA, the CDR3 is TGTGCCAGCAGTTACAGCGGATGGGGCAATCAGCCCCAGCATTTT. Protein product: CASSYSGWGNQPQHF.

This chain joins TRBV14 and TRBJ2-3; perhaps TRBD2 as D (6 bases). V lost 0 bases and J lost 7, with 11 bases in between. Germline CDR1 SGHDN, CDR2 FVKESK. CDR3 length: 14 residues. The CDR3 reads CASSQDPGEYTQYF. CDR3 nucleotides: TGTGCCAGCAGCCAAGATCCGGGGGAATATACGCAGTATTTT.

Worth noting for this clone: Its ends do not fully match the called genes, so a read error is possible. The chain recombines TRBV10-3 with TRBJ2-5; D is unclear. Germline lookup yields CDR1 ENHRY and CDR2 SYGVKD. The CDR3 loop spans 15 amino acids. CDR3 DNA sequence: TGTGCCATCAGTGAGTTTGTCGGAACCCAAGAGAGCCAGTACTTC. Protein product: CAISEFVGTQESQYF.

This clone was seen a handful of times. The chain joins TRBV18 to TRBJ2-7; D is tentatively TRBD1 or TRBD2 (5 bases each). This CDR3 is built from 14 residues. V was cut by 0 bases and J by 3 bases, with 9 bases left in between. Germline CDR1 and CDR2: KGHSH and LQKENI. CDR3 in DNA: TGTGCCAGCTCACCACCTGAGGGGATCTACGAGCAGTACTTC. As protein: CASSPPEGIYEQYF. The full variable domain, in which reference TRBV18 and TRBJ2-7 provide the parts outside the CDR3, is NAGVMQNPRHLVRRRGQEARLRCSPMKGHSHVYWYRQLPEEGLKFMVYLQKENIIDESGMPKERFSAEFPKEGPSILRIQQVVRGDSAAYFCASSPPEGIYEQYFGPGTRLTVT.

J is TRBJ1-1 and V is TRBV2, with D tentatively TRBD1 (5 bases). The CDR3 spans 14 residues. Trimming left V 1 base short and J 5 bases short, with 11 bases between. Germline-derived CDR1 and CDR2 are SNHLY and FYNNEI. The CDR3 DNA reads as TGTGCCAGCAGTGAAGGTGTAGGGGTGACTGAAGCTTTCTTT. It translates to CASSEGVGVTEAFF.

The J gene is TRBJ2-3, the V gene TRBV19; TRBD2 is a possible D gene (5 bases). The CDR3 length is 14 residues. Germline lookup yields CDR1 LNHDA and CDR2 SQIVND (reference sequence). Trimming left V 5 bases short and J 1 base short, with 10 bases between. DNA of the CDR3: TGTGCCAGTAGTTACAGCGGAGGCACAGATACGCAGTATTTT. Protein product: CASSYSGGTDTQYF.

V is TRBV30 and J is TRBJ2-5; 8 bases fit TRBD2. The V gene end was trimmed by 1 base and the J gene end by 3 bases; junction bases not matched to a gene: 7. Germline V gives CDR1 GTSNPN, CDR2 SVGIG (reference sequence). The CDR3 covers 15 residues. This CDR3 reads CAWSAGGGGKETQYF. CDR3 nucleotides: TGTGCCTGGAGTGCAGGTGGCGGGGGGAAAGAGACCCAGTACTTC.

The chain has TRBV18 and TRBJ1-3; the D is unclear. V was trimmed by 4 bases and J by 4 bases, leaving 17 bases between them. Germline values: CDR1 KGHSH, CDR2 LQKENI. CDR3 length: 16 residues. The CDR3 DNA reads as TGTGCCAGCTCACGGGCGAGGGCCTTGGGAGGAAACACCATATATTTT. Its protein product is CASSRARALGGNTIYF. The full variable domain, in which reference TRBV18 and TRBJ1-3 provide the parts outside the CDR3, is NAGVMQNPRHLVRRRGQEARLRCSPMKGHSHVYWYRQLPEEGLKFMVYLQKENIIDESGMPKERFSAEFPKEGPSILRIQQVVRGDSAAYFCASSRARALGGNTIYFGEGSWLTVV.

The chain uses TRBV7-9 and TRBJ1-1; 9 nucleotides agree with TRBD1. V lost 6 bases, J lost 3 bases, and 11 bases stayed unmatched. Looked up from germline, CDR1 is SEHNR and CDR2 is FQNEAQ (reference sequence). The CDR3 is 16 amino acids. CDR3: CASRLGQGRSYTEAFF. Written as DNA, the CDR3 is TGTGCCAGCAGACTCGGACAGGGGCGGTCCTACACTGAAGCTTTCTTT. The full variable domain, its missing parts supplied by reference TRBV7-9 and TRBJ1-1, is DTGVSQNPRHKITKRGQNVTFRCDPISEHNRLYWYRQTLGQGPEFLTYFQNEAQLEKSRLLSDRFSAERPKGSFSTLEIQRTEQGDSAMYLCASRLGQGRSYTEAFFGQGTRLTVV.

The chain carries TRBV28 and TRBJ2-3; 10 bases line up with TRBD2. Germline CDR1 MDHEN, CDR2 SYDVKM. V shed 6 bases and J 4 bases; nucleotides not matched to a gene: 13. The CDR3 is 17 residues long. This CDR3 is CASRLRLAGGKSDTQYF. In DNA form, the CDR3 reads TGTGCCAGCAGGCTCCGACTAGCGGGCGGAAAATCAGATACGCAGTATTTT.

The chain links TRBV5-1 to TRBJ2-7; 8 bases agree with TRBD1. V was clipped by 0 bases and J by 4 bases; unmatched bases: 6. Germline CDR1 SGHRS, CDR2 YFSETQ. The CDR3 is made up of 15 amino acids. The CDR3 protein is CASSLGQGARYEQYF. The CDR3 coding sequence is TGCGCCAGCAGCTTGGGGCAGGGGGCACGGTACGAGCAGTACTTC.

In its sample, this clone was seen once. This rearrangement joins TRBV21-1 to TRBJ1-5. TRBV21-1 is deemed a pseudogene. The CDR3 is made up of 14 amino acids. The CDR3 is CASSNLDSNQPQHF. CDR3 bases: TGTGCCAGCAGCAACCTAGACAGCAATCAGCCCCAGCATTTT.

The chain joins TRBV7-2 to TRBJ2-5, with D perhaps matching TRBD1 or TRBD2 (6 bases each). Trimming stripped 4 bases from V and 4 bases from J, with 13 bases between. CDR1 is SGHTA and CDR2 is FQGNSA in the germline V gene. The CDR3 sequence is 14 residues long. The CDR3 region is CASSSPGAAETQYF. The DNA for the CDR3 is TGTGCCAGCAGCTCACCGGGGGCTGCAGAGACCCAGTACTTC. The variable domain in full, completed from reference TRBV7-2 and TRBJ2-5, reads GAGVSQSPSNKVTEKGKDVELRCDPISGHTALYWYRQSLGQGLEFLIYFQGNSAPDKSGLPSDRFSAERTGGSVSTLTIQRTQQEDSAVYLCASSSPGAAETQYFGPGTRLLVL.

The rearrangement joins TRBV6-5 to TRBJ1-1, with 9 bases identical to TRBD1. Germline-derived CDR1 and CDR2 are MNHEY and SVGAGI. The CDR3 has 14 residues. The trim removed 7 bases at V and 6 bases at J, leaving 9 bases unmatched. CDR3 residues: CASNVFRDRAEAFF. For the CDR3, the DNA is TGTGCCAGCAACGTCTTCCGGGACAGGGCTGAAGCTTTCTTT.